This record concerns one T cell receptor beta chain sequence. Its antigen is unknown. This sample was taken from a study of CD4 T cells in relation to SARS-CoV-2 and coronaviruses. Naive and memory CD4+ T cells were separated from cryopreserved PBMCs. Naive or memory CD4+ cells were cultured 1:1 with T cell-depleted PBMCs plus CEF. CEF-cultured naive and memory CD4+ T cell DNA got survey-level sequencing. The assay was immunoSEQ multiplex PCR, and TCRdb's table has in-frame clones only and misses some. Altogether fewer than 45,000 clones are present, 75% to 90% being singletons, with the ten largest covering around 1.2%. Germline lookup yields CDR1 GTSNPN and CDR2 SVGIG (reference sequence). The CDR3 runs to 15 residues. V trimming: 3 bases; J trimming: 2 bases; junction bases outside the gene matches: 7.

This TCR came from an adult with COVID-19. The V gene is TRBV30, the J gene TRBJ1-2; 9 bases line up with TRBD1. The sequenced sample consisted of naive CD4+ T cells from PBMCs, cultured in vitro. Documented subset: naive CD4+ T cells isolated by negative enrichment. This chain's CDR3 is CAWRDPGQGNYGYTF. The DNA of the CDR3 is TGTGCCTGGAGGGATCCCGGACAGGGGAACTATGGCTACACCTTC.